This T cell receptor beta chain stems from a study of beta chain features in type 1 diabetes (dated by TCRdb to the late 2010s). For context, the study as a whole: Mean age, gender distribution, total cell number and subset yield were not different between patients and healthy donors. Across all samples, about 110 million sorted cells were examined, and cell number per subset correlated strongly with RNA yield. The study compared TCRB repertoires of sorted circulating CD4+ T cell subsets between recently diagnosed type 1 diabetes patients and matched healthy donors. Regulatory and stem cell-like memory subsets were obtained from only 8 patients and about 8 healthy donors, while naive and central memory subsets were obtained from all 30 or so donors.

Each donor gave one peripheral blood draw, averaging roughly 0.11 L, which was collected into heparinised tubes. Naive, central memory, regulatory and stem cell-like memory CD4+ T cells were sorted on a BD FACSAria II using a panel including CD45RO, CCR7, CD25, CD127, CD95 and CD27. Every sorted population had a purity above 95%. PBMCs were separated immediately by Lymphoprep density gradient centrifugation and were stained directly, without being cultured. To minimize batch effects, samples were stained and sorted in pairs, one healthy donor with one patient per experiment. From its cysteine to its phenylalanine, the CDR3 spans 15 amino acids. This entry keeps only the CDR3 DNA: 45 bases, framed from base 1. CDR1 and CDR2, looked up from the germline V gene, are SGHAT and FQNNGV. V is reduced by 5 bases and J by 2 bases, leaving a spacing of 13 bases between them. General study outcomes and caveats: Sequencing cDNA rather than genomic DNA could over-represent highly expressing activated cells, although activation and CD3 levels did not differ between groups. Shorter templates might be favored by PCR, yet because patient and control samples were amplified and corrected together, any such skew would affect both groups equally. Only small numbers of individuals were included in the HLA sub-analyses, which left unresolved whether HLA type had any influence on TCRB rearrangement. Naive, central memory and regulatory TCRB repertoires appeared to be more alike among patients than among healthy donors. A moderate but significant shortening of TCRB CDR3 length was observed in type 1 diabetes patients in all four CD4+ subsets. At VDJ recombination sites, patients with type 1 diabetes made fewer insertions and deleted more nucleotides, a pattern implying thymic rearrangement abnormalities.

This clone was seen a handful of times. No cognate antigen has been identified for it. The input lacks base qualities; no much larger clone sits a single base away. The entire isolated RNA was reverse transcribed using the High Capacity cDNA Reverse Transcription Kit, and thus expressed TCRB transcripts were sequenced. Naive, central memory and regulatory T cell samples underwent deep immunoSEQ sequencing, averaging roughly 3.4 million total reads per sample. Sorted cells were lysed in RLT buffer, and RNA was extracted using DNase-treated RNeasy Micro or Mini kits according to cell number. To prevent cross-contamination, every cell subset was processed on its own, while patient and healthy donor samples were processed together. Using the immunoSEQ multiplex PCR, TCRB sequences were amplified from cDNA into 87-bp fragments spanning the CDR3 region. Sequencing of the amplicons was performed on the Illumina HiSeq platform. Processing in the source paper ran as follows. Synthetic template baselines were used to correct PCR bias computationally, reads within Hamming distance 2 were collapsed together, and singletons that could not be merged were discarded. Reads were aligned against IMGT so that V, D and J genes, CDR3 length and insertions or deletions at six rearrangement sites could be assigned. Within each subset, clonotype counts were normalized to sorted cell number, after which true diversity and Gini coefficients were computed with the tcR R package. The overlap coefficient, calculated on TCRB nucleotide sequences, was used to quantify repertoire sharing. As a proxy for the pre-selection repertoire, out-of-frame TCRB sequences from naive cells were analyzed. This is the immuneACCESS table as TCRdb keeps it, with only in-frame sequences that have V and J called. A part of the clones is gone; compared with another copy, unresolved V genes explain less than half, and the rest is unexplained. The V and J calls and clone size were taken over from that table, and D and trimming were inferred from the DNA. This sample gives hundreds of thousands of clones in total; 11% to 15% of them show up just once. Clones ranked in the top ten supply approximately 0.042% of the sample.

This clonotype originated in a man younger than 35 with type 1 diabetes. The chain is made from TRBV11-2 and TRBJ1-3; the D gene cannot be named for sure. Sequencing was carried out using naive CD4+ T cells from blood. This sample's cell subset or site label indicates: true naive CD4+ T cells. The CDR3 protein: CASSPGRPTGNTIYF. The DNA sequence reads TGTGCCAGCAGCCCGGGCCGGCCAACTGGAAACACCATATATTTT.